The following is a T cell receptor (beta chain) sequence with its context. The CDR3 has 15 amino acids. Losses at the gene ends were 4 bases for V and 5 bases for J; bases not matched to a gene: 4. Looked up from germline, CDR1 is SGDLS and CDR2 is YYNGEE. In the source study's methods: Amplification of reference gene primers provided the estimated nucleated cell counts. Produced via immunoSEQ multiplex PCR; TCRdb's table is partial and in-frame only. The DNA gave D and trimming, while V, J and clone size come from that table. Found here are approximately 74,000 clones, approximately 90% of them singletons; the top ten hold approximately 4.8%. This entry is derived from a study of blood T cell repertoires in COVID-19. Overall study context: Sites in the United States, Italy and Spain provided acute and convalescent COVID-19 samples. Nucleic acid was either cDNA or gDNA, and it came from T cells, B-cell-depleted T cells, or PBMCs.

Specimen: peripheral blood. The sequence was collected from an older woman with active COVID-19. V usage is TRBV9 and J usage is TRBJ2-2; TRBD2 matches 11 bases. The CDR3 DNA reads as TGTGCCAGCAGCCCCGGGACTAGCGGTACCGGGGAGCTGTTTTTT. As protein: CASSPGTSGTGELFF. Supplemented by reference TRBV9 and TRBJ2-2, the full variable domain reads DSGVTQTPKHLITATGQRVTLRCSPRSGDLSVYWYQQSLDQGLQFLIQYYNGEERAKGNILERFSAQQFPDLHSELNLSSLELGDSALYFCASSPGTSGTGELFFGEGSRLTVL.